This T cell receptor (beta chain) was found in a study of blood T cell repertoires in COVID-19. As for the study in general: Both acute and convalescent COVID-19 samples were obtained from the United States, Italy and Spain. PBMCs, B-cell-depleted T cells, or T cells provided the cDNA or gDNA that made up the material.

J was trimmed by 0 bases and V by 5 bases; bases with no gene match: 10. Germline CDR1 reads PRHDT; CDR2 reads FYEKMQ (reference sequence). The CDR3 has 19 residues. Per the original data handling: Reference gene primer amplification yielded estimated nucleated cell counts. Assay: immunoSEQ multiplex PCR; the TCRdb copy retains only in-frame clones and omits some. V and J calls and clone size come straight from that table; D and trimming were deduced from the DNA. The table lists 200,000 to 300,000 clones, roughly 86% of them singletons. This clone was seen a single time. The sample was peripheral blood. The sequence derives from a human donor in a cohort sampled during active COVID-19. This chain connects TRBV13 to TRBJ2-3; 14 bases map to TRBD2. CDR3 loop: CASSPRTSGRWTSTDTQYF. DNA for the CDR3: TGTGCCAGCAGCCCCCGGACTAGCGGGAGGTGGACTAGCACAGATACGCAGTATTTT. The full variable domain, rest sourced from reference TRBV13 and TRBJ2-3, is AAGVIQSPRHLIKEKRETATLKCYPIPRHDTVYWYQQGPGQDPQFLISFYEKMQSDKGSIPDRFSAQQFSDYHSELNMSSLELGDSALYFCASSPRTSGRWTSTDTQYFGPGTRLTVL.